Below, 10 T cell receptor beta chains from the same sample are listed, as sequenced in a study of blood T cells in healthy people across ages. A second PCR, run for about 6 to 11 cycles, used a sample-barcoded 5' primer plus a J-beta primer mix. Via MiXCR, TCRdb re-called the 5' RACE reads, giving one row per CDR3 protein. The sample carries about 1.5 million distinct CDR3 sequences, 35% to 45% recorded once. Sample: blood. These receptors all come from a woman younger than 35 in good health.

This rearrangement joins TRBV4-1 to TRBJ2-3; 7 nucleotides line up with TRBD2. Trimming took 4 bases from V and 4 from J; bases not matched to a gene: 11. This CDR3 contains 16 residues. Per germline, CDR1 MGHRA and CDR2 YSYEKL. The CDR3 spells CASSRGLGGGADTQYF. The CDR3 DNA is TGCGCCAGCAGCCGAGGACTAGGCGGAGGGGCAGATACGCAGTATTTT.

This clonotype was observed once. This rearrangement joins TRBV6-1 to TRBJ2-2, with D maybe TRBD1 (6 bases). The V end lost 4 bases, the J end lost 1 base, and 13 bases lay between the germline ends. Germline assignment: CDR1 MNHNS and CDR2 SASEGT. The CDR3 consists of 16 residues. The DNA of the CDR3 is TGTGCCAGCAGTGGATTGGGCAGGGGGAACACCGGGGAGCTGTTTTTT. This encodes CASSGLGRGNTGELFF.

Comments on this clonotype: A clone one base away is much larger, so this may be a read error. The rearrangement links TRBV4-1 to TRBJ2-1; D is ambiguous. The CDR3 is 11 residues long. Germline CDR1 and CDR2: MGHRA and YSYEKL. The CDR3 is CAGSQVDEQFF. The CDR3, as DNA: TGCGCCGGCAGCCAGGTGGATGAGCAGTTCTTC.

The gene calls are TRBV4-1 and TRBJ2-1; D may be TRBD1 (8 bases). The V gene lost 3 bases and the J gene lost 5 bases, with 17 bases spanning the gap. The CDR3 runs 16 residues. Germline-derived CDR1 and CDR2 are MGHRA and YSYEKL. In DNA form, the CDR3 reads TGCGCCAGCAGCCAGCCCCAGCGGGACAGGAACAATGAGCAGTTCTTC. It is translated as CASSQPQRDRNNEQFF.

This clonotype was recorded a few times. The chain has TRBV20-1 and TRBJ2-7; TRBD2 aligns across 7 bases. Unmatched junction bases numbered 7, after V lost 6 bases and J lost 5 bases. The germline V gene encodes CDR1 DFQATT and CDR2 SNEGSKA (reference sequence). The CDR3 contains 12 residues. CDR3 region: CSAAGLGHEQYF. DNA of the CDR3: TGCAGTGCGGCAGGACTAGGGCACGAGCAGTACTTC.

This chain uses TRBV5-1 with TRBJ2-5, with 9 bases fitting TRBD1. CDR3 length: 15 residues. Looked up from germline, CDR1 is SGHRS and CDR2 is YFSETQ. V dropped 4 bases and J dropped 5; count of bases not matched to a gene: 9. The CDR3 spells CASSAGTGREETQYF. For the CDR3, the DNA is TGCGCCAGCAGCGCCGGGACAGGGAGGGAGGAGACCCAGTACTTC.

This rearrangement joins TRBV6-5 to TRBJ1-2; D might be TRBD1 (5 bases). This CDR3 region has 14 residues. V lost 2 bases to trimming and J lost 9 bases, with 16 bases between them. Germline assignment: CDR1 MNHEY and CDR2 SVGAGI. DNA for the CDR3: TGTGCCAGCAGTTACGACAGTCCCACTAGAAGCTACACCTTC. Protein: CASSYDSPTRSYTF.

The sample holds a few counts of this clonotype. The CDR3 here is CSLRGTEAFF. For the CDR3, the DNA is TGCAGCCTCCGGGGGACTGAAGCTTTCTTT. The chain carries TRBV20-1 and TRBJ1-1; D is perhaps TRBD1 (5 bases). The CDR3 contains 10 residues. Germline V gene data show CDR1 as DFQATT and CDR2 as SNEGSKA (reference sequence).

This clonotype was detected only a few times. The chain uses TRBV14 and TRBJ2-4; 13 bases fit TRBD2. Germline values: CDR1 SGHDN, CDR2 FVKESK. The CDR3 is made up of 18 amino acids. Trimming took 6 bases from V and 0 from J; bases not matched to a gene: 8. The CDR3 DNA reads as TGTGCCAGCAGTGAAGGACTAGCGGGAGCAGAAGCCAAAAACATTCAGTACTTC. Translation gives CASSEGLAGAEAKNIQYF. Looking up the rest from reference TRBV14 and TRBJ2-4 gives the full variable domain: EAGVTQFPSHSVIEKGQTVTLRCDPISGHDNLYWYRRVMGKEIKFLLHFVKESKQDESGMPNNRFLAERTGGTYSTLKVQPAELEDSGVYFCASSEGLAGAEAKNIQYFGAGTRLSVL.

For the CDR3, the DNA is TGTGCCAGCGGGTATCGGGGGGGGTACAATGAGCAGTTCTTC. Amino acids: CASGYRGGYNEQFF. This rearrangement joins TRBV7-2 to TRBJ2-1; 8 positions agree with TRBD2. Germline CDR1 SGHTA, CDR2 FQGNSA. V lost 8 bases, J lost 4 bases, and 7 bases stayed unmatched. This CDR3 has 14 amino acids. Supplemented by reference TRBV7-2 and TRBJ2-1, the full variable domain reads GAGVSQSPSNKVTEKGKDVELRCDPISGHTALYWYRQSLGQGLEFLIYFQGNSAPDKSGLPSDRFSAERTGGSVSTLTIQRTQQEDSAVYLCASGYRGGYNEQFFGPGTRLTVL.